This T cell receptor beta chain was identified during a study of blood T cells in healthy people across ages. Findings and caveats of the study: The authors considered diversity estimates from one million T cells to be underestimates. Roughly linear age-related decline in beta diversity appeared, significant by age 40.

Those donating, healthy Caucasian individuals from Russia, were aged about 6 to 100. Sample-barcoded 5' priming and a J-beta primer mix drove a second PCR of about 6 to 11 cycles. All cDNA molecules were each tagged by a template-switch adaptor with 12 random nucleotides. TCRdb re-derived calls from the 5' RACE reads in MiXCR, one entry per CDR3 protein. Here the sample spans nearly 1 million distinct CDR3 sequences, roughly 51% being singletons. In regard to this clonotype: Its antigen is unidentified.

CDR1 is KGHDR, CDR2 SFDVKD, per germline. The CDR3 has 14 amino acids. The V segment lost 6 bases and the J segment 7 bases; nucleotides outside the gene matches: 8. The rearrangement uses TRBV24-1 and TRBJ1-5, with 7 bases fitting TRBD1. Material: blood. The sequence was obtained from a woman aged 55-69 years in good health. The CDR3 spells CATSRQGDEQPQHF. As DNA, the CDR3 is TGTGCCACCAGTCGACAGGGCGACGAACAGCCCCAGCATTTT.